The 8 T cell receptor beta chains listed next were all sequenced from one sample in a study of blood T cell repertoires in COVID-19. TCRdb's copy holds only in-frame clones and misses some; the assay was immunoSEQ multiplex PCR. The sample lists 250,000 to 400,000 clones, 87% occurring once. The source material was peripheral blood. These receptors all stem from a man aged 50 to 59 with active or convalescent COVID-19.

The genes are TRBV7-2 and TRBJ2-5, with 9 bases fitting TRBD2. The germline V gene encodes CDR1 SGHTA and CDR2 FQGNSA. The trim removed 1 base at V and 3 bases at J, leaving 0 bases unmatched. The CDR3 runs to 14 residues. DNA for the CDR3: TGTGCCAGCAGCTTAGGACTAGCGGAAGAGACCCAGTACTTC. Protein product: CASSLGLAEETQYF.

The gene calls are TRBV19 and TRBJ1-4; D unclear. Between the trimmed V and J ends, which lost 7 bases and 0 bases, there was a span of 12 bases. CDR3 length equals 15 residues. Germline values: CDR1 LNHDA, CDR2 SQIVND (reference sequence). The chain's CDR3 is CASNRRLTTNEKLFF. CDR3 nucleotide sequence: TGTGCCAGTAACCGTCGACTTACAACTAATGAAAAACTGTTTTTT.

The chain is built from TRBV7-2 and TRBJ1-2; 8 bases are a match to TRBD1. Germline CDR1 reads SGHTA; CDR2 reads FQGNSA. The CDR3 has 15 amino acids. V gave up 6 bases and J gave up 2 bases; unmatched junction bases: 8. The CDR3 DNA follows: TGTGCCAGCAGTTCAAGACAGGGGTCGAACTATGGCTACACCTTC. This encodes CASSSRQGSNYGYTF.

The J gene is TRBJ1-1, the V gene TRBV19; 8 nucleotides align to TRBD1. Germline V gene sequence: CDR1 LNHDA, CDR2 SQIVND (reference sequence). J lost 1 base, V lost 3 bases, and 10 bases had no gene match. The CDR3 runs 17 residues. This CDR3 reads CASSILPGGMGNTEAFF. DNA of the CDR3: TGTGCCAGTAGTATCTTGCCAGGGGGCATGGGGAACACTGAAGCTTTCTTT.

The rearrangement uses TRBV24-1 and TRBJ2-1; 9 positions agree with TRBD2. In germline, CDR1 is KGHDR, CDR2 SFDVKD. The trim removed 4 bases at V and 7 bases at J, leaving 10 bases unmatched. The CDR3 loop spans 16 amino acids. CDR3 residues: CATSDPGTSLTNEQFF. The CDR3 DNA follows: TGTGCCACCAGTGACCCCGGGACTAGCTTGACGAATGAGCAGTTCTTC.

The J gene is TRBJ1-1, the V gene TRBV19; 12 nucleotides align to TRBD1. Germline V gene data show CDR1 as LNHDA and CDR2 as SQIVND (reference sequence). This CDR3 is 15 amino acids long. The ends lost 6 bases at V and 6 bases at J; junction bases unmatched: 8. The CDR3 coding sequence is TGTGCCAGTAGACGGGGACAGGGGGCGCGGGCTGAAGCTTTCTTT. Its translation: CASRRGQGARAEAFF.

V usage is TRBV5-4 and J usage is TRBJ1-2; possible D gene TRBD1, 6 bases. CDR3 length: 14 residues. The germline CDR1 and CDR2 sequences are SGHNT and YYREEE (reference sequence). V lost 5 bases to trimming and J lost 8 bases, with 19 bases between them. In nucleotides, the CDR3 is TGTGCCAGCAGACGACTTTTGGGGGCTGAAGGCTACACCTTC. It translates to CASRRLLGAEGYTF.

This chain links TRBV2 with TRBJ2-6; a possible D gene is TRBD2 (6 bases). The CDR3 extends over 14 amino acids. From germline, CDR1 is SNHLY and CDR2 FYNNEI. Trimming removed 6 bases from V and 0 bases from J, with 6 bases in between. CDR3 DNA sequence: TGTGCCAGCAGGGAGGGCTCTGGGGCCAACGTCCTGACTTTC. It encodes CASREGSGANVLTF.